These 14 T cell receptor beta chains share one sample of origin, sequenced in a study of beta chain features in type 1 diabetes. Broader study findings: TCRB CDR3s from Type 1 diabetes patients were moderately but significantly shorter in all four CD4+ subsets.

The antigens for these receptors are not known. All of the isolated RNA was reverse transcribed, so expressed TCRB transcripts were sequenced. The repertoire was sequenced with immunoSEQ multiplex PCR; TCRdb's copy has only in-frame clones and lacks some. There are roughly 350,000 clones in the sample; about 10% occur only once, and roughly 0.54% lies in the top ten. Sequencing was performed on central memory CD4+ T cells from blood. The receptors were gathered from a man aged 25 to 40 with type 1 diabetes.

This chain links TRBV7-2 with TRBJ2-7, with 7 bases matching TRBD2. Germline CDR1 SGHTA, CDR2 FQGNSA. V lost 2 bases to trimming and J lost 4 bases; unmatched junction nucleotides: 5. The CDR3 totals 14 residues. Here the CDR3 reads CASSLPGGAYEQYF. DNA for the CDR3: TGTGCCAGCAGCTTACCGGGAGGAGCTTACGAGCAGTACTTC. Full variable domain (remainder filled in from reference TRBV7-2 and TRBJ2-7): GAGVSQSPSNKVTEKGKDVELRCDPISGHTALYWYRQSLGQGLEFLIYFQGNSAPDKSGLPSDRFSAERTGGSVSTLTIQRTQQEDSAVYLCASSLPGGAYEQYFGPGTRLTVT.

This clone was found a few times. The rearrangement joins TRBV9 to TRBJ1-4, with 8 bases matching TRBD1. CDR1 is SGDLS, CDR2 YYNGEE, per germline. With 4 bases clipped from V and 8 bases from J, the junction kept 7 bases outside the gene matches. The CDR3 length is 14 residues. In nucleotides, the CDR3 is TGTGCCAGCAGCCCGACAGGGGATGGAGAAAAACTGTTTTTT. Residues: CASSPTGDGEKLFF.

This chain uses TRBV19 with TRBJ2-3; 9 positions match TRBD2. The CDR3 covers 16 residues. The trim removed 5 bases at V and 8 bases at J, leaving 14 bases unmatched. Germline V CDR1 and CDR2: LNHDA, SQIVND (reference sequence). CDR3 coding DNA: TGTGCCAGTAGTTCACATTTAGCGGGAGCAGGGGGTACGCAGTATTTT. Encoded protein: CASSSHLAGAGGTQYF.

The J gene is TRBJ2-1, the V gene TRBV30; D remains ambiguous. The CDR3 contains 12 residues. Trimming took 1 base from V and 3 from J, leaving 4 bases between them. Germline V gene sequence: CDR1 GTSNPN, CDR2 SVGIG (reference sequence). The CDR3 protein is CAWSEIYNEQFF. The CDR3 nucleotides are TGTGCCTGGAGTGAGATCTACAATGAGCAGTTCTTC.

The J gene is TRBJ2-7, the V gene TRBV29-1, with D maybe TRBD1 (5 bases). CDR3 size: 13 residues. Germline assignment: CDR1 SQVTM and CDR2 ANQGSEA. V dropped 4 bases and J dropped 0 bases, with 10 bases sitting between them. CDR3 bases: TGCAGCGTTGTAGACAGTTACTCCTACGAGCAGTACTTC. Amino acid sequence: CSVVDSYSYEQYF.

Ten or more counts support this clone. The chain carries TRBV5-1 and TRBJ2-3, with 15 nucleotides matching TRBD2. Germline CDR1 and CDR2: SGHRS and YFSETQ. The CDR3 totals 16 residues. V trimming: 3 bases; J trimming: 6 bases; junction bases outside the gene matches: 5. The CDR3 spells CASSSGLAGGMDTQYF. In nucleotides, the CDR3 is TGCGCCAGCAGCTCGGGACTAGCGGGAGGAATGGATACGCAGTATTTT.

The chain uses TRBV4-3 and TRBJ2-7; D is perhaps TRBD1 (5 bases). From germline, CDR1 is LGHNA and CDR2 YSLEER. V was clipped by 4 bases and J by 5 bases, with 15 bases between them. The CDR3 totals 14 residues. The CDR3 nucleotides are TGCGCCAGCAGCCCCTTGGGGCAAAGCGACGAGCAGTACTTC. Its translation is CASSPLGQSDEQYF.

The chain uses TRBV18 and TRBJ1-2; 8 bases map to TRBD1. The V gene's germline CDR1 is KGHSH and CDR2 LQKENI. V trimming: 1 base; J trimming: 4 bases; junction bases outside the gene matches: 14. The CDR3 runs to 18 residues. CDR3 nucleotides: TGTGCCAGCTCACCACAGGAGACAGGGGTCACCTTTCGCTATGGCTACACCTTC. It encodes CASSPQETGVTFRYGYTF.

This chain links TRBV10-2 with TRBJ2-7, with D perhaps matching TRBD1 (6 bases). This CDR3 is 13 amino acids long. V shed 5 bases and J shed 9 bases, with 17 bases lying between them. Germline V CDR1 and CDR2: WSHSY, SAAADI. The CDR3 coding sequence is TGCGCCAGCAGTCCCAGGGGCCGGGGCGGGCAGTACTTC. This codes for CASSPRGRGGQYF.

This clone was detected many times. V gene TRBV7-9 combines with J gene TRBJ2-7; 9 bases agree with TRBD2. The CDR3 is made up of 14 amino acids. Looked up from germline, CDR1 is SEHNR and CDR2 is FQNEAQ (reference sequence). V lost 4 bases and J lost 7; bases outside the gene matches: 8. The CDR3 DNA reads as TGTGCCAGCAGCTCCTTAGCGGGAGCGGGGGAGCAGTACTTC. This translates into CASSSLAGAGEQYF. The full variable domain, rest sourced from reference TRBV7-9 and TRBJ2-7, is DTGVSQNPRHKITKRGQNVTFRCDPISEHNRLYWYRQTLGQGPEFLTYFQNEAQLEKSRLLSDRFSAERPKGSFSTLEIQRTEQGDSAMYLCASSSLAGAGEQYFGPGTRLTVT.

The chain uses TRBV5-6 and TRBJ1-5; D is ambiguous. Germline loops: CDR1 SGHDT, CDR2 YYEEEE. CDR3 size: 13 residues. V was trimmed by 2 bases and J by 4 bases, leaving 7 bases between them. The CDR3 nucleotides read TGTGCCAGCAGCTTCGGGCAGAATCAGCCCCAGCATTTT. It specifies CASSFGQNQPQHF.

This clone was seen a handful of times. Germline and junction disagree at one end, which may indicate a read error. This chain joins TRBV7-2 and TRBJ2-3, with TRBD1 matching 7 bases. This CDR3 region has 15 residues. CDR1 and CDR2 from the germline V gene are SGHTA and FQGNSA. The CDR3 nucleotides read TGCGCCAGCAGTCAATCAACAGGGGGCACAGATACGCAGTATTTT. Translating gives CASSQSTGGTDTQYF.

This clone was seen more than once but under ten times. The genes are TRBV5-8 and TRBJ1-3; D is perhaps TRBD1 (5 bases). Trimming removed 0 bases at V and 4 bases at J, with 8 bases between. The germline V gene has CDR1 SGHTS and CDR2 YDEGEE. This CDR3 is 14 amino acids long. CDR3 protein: CASSLGQLGNTIYF. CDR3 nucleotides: TGTGCCAGCAGCTTGGGACAGCTGGGAAACACCATATATTTT. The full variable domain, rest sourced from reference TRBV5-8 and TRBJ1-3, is EAGVTQSPTHLIKTRGQQATLRCSPISGHTSVYWYQQALGLGLQFLLWYDEGEERNRGNFPPRFSGRQFPNYSSELNVNALELEDSALYLCASSLGQLGNTIYFGEGSWLTVV.

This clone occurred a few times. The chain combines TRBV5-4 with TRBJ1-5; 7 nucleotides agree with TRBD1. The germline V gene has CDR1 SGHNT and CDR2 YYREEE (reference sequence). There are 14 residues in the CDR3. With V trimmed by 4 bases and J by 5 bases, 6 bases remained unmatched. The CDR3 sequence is CASSKQGPDQPQHF. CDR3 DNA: TGTGCCAGCAGCAAACAGGGGCCGGATCAGCCCCAGCATTTT.